Shown below are 19 T cell receptor beta chains from a single sample sequenced in a study of blood T cell repertoires in COVID-19. The repertoire was sequenced with immunoSEQ multiplex PCR; TCRdb's copy has only in-frame clones and lacks some. The table records about 250,000 clones, approximately 92% of them present only once. The sample was PBMCs or T cells enriched from blood (not recorded which). The receptors here all came from a young woman who had recovered from COVID-19.

This rearrangement joins TRBV15 to TRBJ1-5; D possibly corresponds to TRBD1 (6 bases). V lost 2 bases and J 3 bases, leaving 14 bases between the germline ends. Germline CDR1 LNHNV, CDR2 YYDKDF (reference sequence). CDR3 length: 16 amino acids. CDR3 DNA: TGTGCCACCAGCAGATCAACCGGGACATACAATCAGCCCCAGCATTTT. It yields the protein CATSRSTGTYNQPQHF.

The gene calls are TRBV5-1 and TRBJ2-5; D might be TRBD1 (6 bases). Germline CDR1 reads SGHRS; CDR2 reads YFSETQ. CDR3 length equals 15 residues. The germline V and J ends were trimmed by 0 bases and 1 base, with 10 bases remaining between them. CDR3 bases: TGCGCCAGCAGCTTGGCCCTGACAGGCCAAGAGACCCAGTACTTC. It specifies CASSLALTGQETQYF.

This clone has a handful of counts. This chain links TRBV14 with TRBJ1-2, with TRBD1 as a possible D gene (5 bases). The V gene lost 5 bases and the J gene lost 5 bases, with 12 bases spanning the gap. Germline-derived CDR1 and CDR2 are SGHDN and FVKESK. This CDR3 comprises 13 residues. DNA of the CDR3: TGTGCCAGCAGCTACCTACAGGTTTATGGCTACACCTTC. Its protein is CASSYLQVYGYTF.

This chain uses TRBV6-5 with TRBJ2-1; 7 bases are shared with TRBD1. After removal of 6 bases from V and 6 bases from J, the junction contained 2 bases not matched to a gene. Germline-derived CDR1 and CDR2 are MNHEY and SVGAGI. This CDR3 is built from 12 residues. The CDR3 here is CASRRDSNEQFF. The CDR3 DNA is TGTGCCAGCAGGAGGGACAGCAATGAGCAGTTCTTC.

V is TRBV27 and J is TRBJ2-2, with TRBD1 matching 9 bases. CDR3 length equals 15 residues. Germline assignment: CDR1 MNHEY and CDR2 SMNVEV (reference sequence). The V segment lost 6 bases and the J segment 2 bases; nucleotides outside the gene matches: 4. The chain's CDR3 is CASSRTGANTGELFF. DNA for the CDR3: TGTGCCAGCAGCCGGACAGGGGCTAACACCGGGGAGCTGTTTTTT.

V gene TRBV29-1 combines with J gene TRBJ1-1; 7 nucleotides line up with TRBD1. The CDR3 loop spans 14 amino acids. Per germline, CDR1 SQVTM and CDR2 ANQGSEA. Unmatched junction bases numbered 12, after V lost 7 bases and J lost 4 bases. The CDR3 spells CSGQTTGASTEAFF. The DNA for the CDR3 is TGCAGCGGACAAACCACAGGGGCCTCCACTGAAGCTTTCTTT.

The CDR3 protein is CASSEGKEREETQYF. In DNA form, the CDR3 reads TGTGCCAGCAGTGAAGGGAAGGAGCGTGAAGAGACCCAGTACTTC. This chain joins TRBV2 and TRBJ2-5; D is undetermined. Trimming left V 1 base short and J 3 bases short, with 12 bases between. Germline V gives CDR1 SNHLY, CDR2 FYNNEI. The CDR3 loop spans 15 amino acids.

V is TRBV18 and J is TRBJ2-1; a possible D gene is TRBD1 (6 bases). Trimming took 3 bases from V and 3 from J, leaving 12 bases between them. The CDR3 runs 15 residues. CDR1 KGHSH and CDR2 LQKENI come from the germline V gene. The CDR3 here is CASSPGGRIYNEQFF. In DNA form, the CDR3 reads TGTGCCAGCTCACCTGGGGGCCGAATCTACAATGAGCAGTTCTTC.

This chain joins TRBV7-6 and TRBJ1-2; 7 positions match TRBD1. Germline CDR1 reads SGHVS; CDR2 reads FNYEAQ. V was pared by 2 bases and J by 6 bases, with 15 bases of the junction left unmatched. This CDR3 is 17 amino acids long. The CDR3: CASSLTSTIGGGNGYTF. DNA for the CDR3: TGTGCCAGCAGCTTAACGAGTACAATAGGGGGCGGGAATGGCTACACCTTC.

The chain joins TRBV21-1 to TRBJ1-1; the DNA was not used to check the table's D call, TRBD1. TRBV21-1 is designated a pseudogene. The CDR3 has 16 amino acids. CDR3 in amino acids: CASSKDRGDMNTEAFF. The CDR3 nucleotides read TGTGCCAGCAGCAAAGACAGGGGTGACATGAACACTGAAGCTTTCTTT.

The genes are TRBV9 and TRBJ2-7; 7 bases map to TRBD2. Germline V gene sequence: CDR1 SGDLS, CDR2 YYNGEE. V lost 4 bases and J lost 1; bases outside the gene matches: 5. The CDR3 runs 14 residues. As DNA, the CDR3 is TGTGCCAGCAGCATCGCTAGCGGTTCCTACGAGCAGTACTTC. Amino acids: CASSIASGSYEQYF.

J is TRBJ1-5 and V is TRBV2, with D perhaps matching TRBD1 (5 bases). Germline V gene data show CDR1 as SNHLY and CDR2 as FYNNEI. Trimming cost V 4 bases and J 6 bases, with 16 bases left between them. The CDR3 runs to 15 residues. DNA of the CDR3: TGTGCCAGCAGTGCCGAAGGACACCTCGGTCAGCCCCAGCATTTT. This gives the protein CASSAEGHLGQPQHF.

The gene calls are TRBV19 and TRBJ2-7; 7 bases match TRBD1. The trim removed 5 bases at V and 2 bases at J, leaving 6 bases unmatched. Germline CDR1 is LNHDA and CDR2 is SQIVND (reference sequence). CDR3 length: 14 residues. DNA of the CDR3: TGTGCCAGTAGTTCGAACAGGGGCACCTACGAGCAGTACTTC. This gives the protein CASSSNRGTYEQYF. Based on the CDR3 plus reference TRBV19 and TRBJ2-7, the full variable domain is DGGITQSPKYLFRKEGQNVTLSCEQNLNHDAMYWYRQDPGQGLRLIYYSQIVNDFQKGDIAEGYSVSREKKESFPLTVTSAQKNPTAFYLCASSSNRGTYEQYFGPGTRLTVT.

Here the CDR3 DNA reads TGTGCCAGCACTGCGCAGGGTTCCTACAATGAGCAGTTCTTC. It encodes CASTAQGSYNEQFF. This chain connects TRBV2 to TRBJ2-1; D possibly corresponds to TRBD1 (5 bases). Germline V gives CDR1 SNHLY, CDR2 FYNNEI. V gave up 7 bases and J gave up 1 base, with 11 bases separating them. The CDR3 runs 14 residues. Based on the CDR3 plus reference TRBV2 and TRBJ2-1, the full variable domain is EPEVTQTPSHQVTQMGQEVILRCVPISNHLYFYWYRQILGQKVEFLVSFYNNEISEKSEIFDDQFSVERPDGSNFTLKIRSTKLEDSAMYFCASTAQGSYNEQFFGPGTRLTVL.

The rearrangement links TRBV23-1 to TRBJ2-4, with D perhaps matching TRBD1 (5 bases). TRBV23-1 is designated an ORF whose function remains uncertain. V was trimmed by 11 bases and J by 2 bases, leaving 13 bases between them. This CDR3 contains 13 residues. The CDR3 bases are TGCGCCGGGATAAGGGGATCCAAAAACATTCAGTACTTC. Protein: CAGIRGSKNIQYF.

This chain connects TRBV3-1 (or the pseudogene TRBV3-2) to TRBJ1-4, with D hard to call. CDR1 is LGHDT, CDR2 YNNKEL, per germline (reference sequence). This CDR3 region has 16 residues. Trimming cost V 0 bases and J 7 bases, with 15 bases left between them. CDR3 protein: CASSQDGVGVGEKLFF. The DNA for the CDR3 is TGTGCCAGCAGCCAAGATGGGGTCGGGGTCGGTGAAAAACTGTTTTTT.

The chain is built from TRBV28 and TRBJ2-7, with a tentative D call TRBD2 (5 bases). The length of the CDR3 is 14 residues. Between the trimmed V and J ends, which lost 3 bases and 4 bases, there was a span of 13 bases. Germline loops: CDR1 MDHEN, CDR2 SYDVKM. This CDR3 reads CASSFVRGAYEQYF. The CDR3, as DNA: TGTGCCAGCAGTTTTGTTCGGGGAGCGTACGAGCAGTACTTC.

The J gene is TRBJ1-5, the V gene TRBV5-1; the D gene is possibly TRBD1 (6 bases). CDR3 length: 15 amino acids. CDR1 is SGHRS and CDR2 is YFSETQ in the germline V gene. The V gene lost 0 bases and the J gene lost 3 bases, with 10 bases spanning the gap. In DNA, the CDR3 is TGCGCCAGCAGCTTGGGACAGGCCGACAATCAGCCCCAGCATTTT. Protein: CASSLGQADNQPQHF.

The chain has TRBV6-5 and TRBJ2-3; D remains unclear. Germline V gene lookup returns CDR1 MNHEY and CDR2 SVGAGI. The CDR3 contains 11 residues. Trimming left V 8 bases short and J 2 bases short, with 5 bases between. CDR3 amino acids: CASQVTDTQYF. The CDR3 DNA sequence: TGTGCCAGCCAGGTCACAGATACGCAGTATTTT.